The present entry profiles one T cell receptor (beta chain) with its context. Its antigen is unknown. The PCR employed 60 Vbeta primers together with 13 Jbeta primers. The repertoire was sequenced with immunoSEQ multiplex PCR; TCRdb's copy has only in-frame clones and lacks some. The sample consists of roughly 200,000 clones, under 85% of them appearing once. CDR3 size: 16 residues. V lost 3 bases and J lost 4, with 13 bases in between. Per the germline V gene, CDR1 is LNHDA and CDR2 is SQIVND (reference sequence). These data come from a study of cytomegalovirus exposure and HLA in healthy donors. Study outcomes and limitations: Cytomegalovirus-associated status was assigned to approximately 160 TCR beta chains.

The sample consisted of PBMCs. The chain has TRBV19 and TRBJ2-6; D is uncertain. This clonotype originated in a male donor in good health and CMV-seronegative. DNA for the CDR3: TGTGCCAGTAGTATTTTCTCCTCACAGGGGGCCAACGTCCTGACTTTC. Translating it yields CASSIFSSQGANVLTF.